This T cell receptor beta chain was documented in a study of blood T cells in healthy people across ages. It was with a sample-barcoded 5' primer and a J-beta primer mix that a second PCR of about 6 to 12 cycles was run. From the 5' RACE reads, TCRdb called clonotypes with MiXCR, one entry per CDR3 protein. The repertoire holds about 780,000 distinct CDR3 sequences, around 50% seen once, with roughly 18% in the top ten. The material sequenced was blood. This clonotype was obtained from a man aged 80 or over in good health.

As DNA, the CDR3 is TGCTGCGCTGCCCGTCGGGAGACATCAAACAATGAGCAGTTCTTC. Protein product: CCAARRETSNNEQFF. V gene TRBV29-1 combines with J gene TRBJ2-1, with D perhaps matching TRBD2 (6 bases). Per germline, CDR1 SQVTM and CDR2 ANQGSEA. CDR3 length: 15 amino acids.